This T cell receptor (beta chain) appears in the sequencing data of a study of regulatory T cells in long-lasting Graves disease. Described time point: newly diagnosed GD, antithyroid drugs for less than 3 months. The TCR library was made from RNA extracted from PBMCs. Libraries of TCR beta came from iRepertoire HTBI primers plus Arm-PCR of CDR3 regions. TCRdb ran MiXCR on the multiplex PCR reads and lists one entry per CDR3 protein. The sample has 420,000 or so distinct CDR3 sequences; 16% are singletons. Many counts were recorded for this clonotype. This sample was shared with a second study, whose subject was T cells in Graves' hyperthyroidism and ophthalmopathy.

The specimen was peripheral blood mononuclear cells (PBMCs), collected at new diagnosis, from a patient treated with antithyroid drugs. The receptor's source is a woman under 30 with Graves disease.

CDR3 loop: CASSLIKGGIMTEAFF. The CDR3 nucleotides read TGTGCCAGCAGTTTAATTAAAGGAGGAATAATGACTGAAGCTTTCTTT. The rearrangement links TRBV12-3 or TRBV12-4 to TRBJ1-1; D gene ambiguous. V was cut by 2 bases and J by 5 bases, with 18 bases left in between. The CDR3 loop spans 16 amino acids.